Each of the 25 T cell receptor beta chains below was sequenced from the same sample in a study of T cell responses to AZD1222 COVID-19 vaccine (dated by TCRdb to 2020 to 2023). The method was the immunoSEQ multiplex PCR assay. Not all clones reach the TCRdb copy of this immuneACCESS table, which keeps in-frame sequences only. Checked studies attribute under half of the gap to unresolved V genes and leave the rest unexplained. This sample gives roughly 190,000 clones in total; approximately 90% of them show up just once. The ten largest clones capture about 3.5% of the sample. The time point label on this specimen signifies: about 28 days (+/-7) after the second vaccine dose. The treatment or condition label here, explained by the study, means: meningococcal conjugate vaccine given as trial control. The sample here was peripheral blood, taken 28 days after the second dose of the MenACWY control vaccine. The origin of the receptors is an adult who received the MenACWY meningococcal vaccine as a control.

This clone was counted a few times. The chain links TRBV25-1 to TRBJ2-7; 9 positions match TRBD1. The CDR3 sequence is 13 residues long. V shed 8 bases, J shed 3 bases, and the junction held 5 bases outside the gene matches. CDR1 MGHDK and CDR2 SYGVNS come from the germline V gene. The CDR3 region has the DNA TGTGCCAGCGAACAGGGGGCGGACTACGAGCAGTACTTC. Protein product: CASEQGADYEQYF.

V usage is TRBV10-3 and J usage is TRBJ2-2; TRBD2 matches at 14 bases. The CDR3 consists of 20 residues. In germline, CDR1 is ENHRY, CDR2 SYGVKD. V lost 3 bases to trimming and J lost 0 bases; unmatched junction nucleotides: 9. Here the CDR3 reads CAISDNKGLAGVANTGELFF. The DNA of the CDR3 is TGTGCCATCAGTGATAACAAGGGACTAGCGGGAGTCGCGAACACCGGGGAGCTGTTTTTT.

The rearrangement uses TRBV6-1 and TRBJ1-3; unclear D gene. From germline, CDR1 is MNHNS and CDR2 SASEGT. V was trimmed by 3 bases and J by 0 bases, leaving 9 bases between them. This CDR3 has 15 residues. CDR3 sequence reads: CASSDGPISGNTIYF. The CDR3 DNA reads as TGTGCCAGCAGTGATGGTCCGATCTCTGGAAACACCATATATTTT.

The V gene is TRBV19, the J gene TRBJ1-5, with 12 bases fitting TRBD1. The CDR3 totals 17 residues. V lost 4 bases, J lost 1 base, and 5 bases stayed unmatched. Per the germline V gene, CDR1 is LNHDA and CDR2 is SQIVND (reference sequence). In DNA form, the CDR3 reads TGTGCCAGTAGTAGGGGACAGGGGGCGGAGAGCAATCAGCCCCAGCATTTT. Amino acids: CASSRGQGAESNQPQHF.

The chain recombines TRBV20-1 with TRBJ1-2, with D tentatively TRBD1 (5 bases). The CDR3 has 11 residues. V dropped 3 bases and J dropped 7 bases, with 9 bases sitting between them. The germline CDR1 and CDR2 sequences are DFQATT and SNEGSKA (reference sequence). The CDR3 is CSARTDSGYTF. In DNA form, the CDR3 reads TGCAGTGCTAGGACAGATAGTGGCTACACCTTC.

The V call is TRBV28, the J call TRBJ1-6; D is undetermined. Deletions cut 2 bases from V and 8 bases from J, with 19 bases between. The CDR3 length is 17 residues. Germline CDR1 and CDR2: MDHEN and SYDVKM. This chain's CDR3 is CASSLRSVRGLDSPLHF. CDR3 nucleotide sequence: TGTGCCAGCAGTTTACGTTCAGTGAGAGGGCTTGATTCACCCCTCCACTTT.

The count of this clone is one. The chain couples TRBV30 to TRBJ2-2, with D maybe TRBD1 (6 bases). V lost 8 bases and J lost 3, with 16 bases in between. Germline loops: CDR1 GTSNPN, CDR2 SVGIG (reference sequence). The CDR3 contains 14 residues. The CDR3 spells CAVPGQQYTGELFF. The DNA for the CDR3 is TGTGCCGTCCCCGGACAGCAGTACACCGGGGAGCTGTTTTTT.

This clone showed up just once. The chain recombines TRBV4-3 with TRBJ1-4; 9 bases are a match to TRBD1. This CDR3 has 14 residues. The germline V gene has CDR1 LGHNA and CDR2 YSLEER. J was trimmed by 10 bases and V by 3 bases; bases with no gene match: 6. This CDR3 is CASSQTGGGRKLFF. The CDR3 DNA reads TGCGCCAGCAGCCAGACAGGGGGTGGGAGAAAACTGTTTTTT.

This CDR3 reads CASSVGAGIDGYTF. Written as DNA, the CDR3 is TGTGCCAGCAGCGTAGGCGCGGGTATCGATGGCTACACCTTC. This chain uses TRBV9 with TRBJ1-2; no firm D call. Germline V gives CDR1 SGDLS, CDR2 YYNGEE. The CDR3 has 14 amino acids. The germline V and J ends were trimmed by 0 bases and 6 bases, with 12 bases remaining between them.

This sequence joins TRBV6-6 and TRBJ1-6; TRBD1 matches 7 bases. This CDR3 region has 19 residues. Trimming removed 6 bases from V and 6 bases from J; junction bases left unmatched: 20. Germline V gene sequence: CDR1 MNHNY, CDR2 SVGAGI (reference sequence). The CDR3 is CASSRHFTGQDGVNSPLHF. The CDR3, as DNA: TGTGCCAGCAGCCGACACTTTACCGGACAGGATGGGGTTAATTCACCCCTCCACTTT.

For this clone: The junction departs from the called germline gene at one end, perhaps through a read error. V is TRBV2 and J is TRBJ1-4; 8 positions match TRBD1. The germline V gene encodes CDR1 SNHLY and CDR2 FYNNEI. The CDR3 sequence is 14 residues long. In nucleotides, the CDR3 is TGTGCCAGCAGCGAAGACAGGGGCAGAGAAAAACTGTTTTTT. Translating gives CASSEDRGREKLFF.

The chain uses TRBV28 and TRBJ1-5, with D perhaps matching TRBD1 (5 bases). This CDR3 is built from 16 residues. Trimming removed 7 bases at V and 1 base at J, with 17 bases between. Germline assignment: CDR1 MDHEN and CDR2 SYDVKM. The CDR3 coding sequence is TGTGCCAGCAAGCCAGGGTCCGCAGGAAGCAATCAGCCCCAGCATTTT. Protein sequence: CASKPGSAGSNQPQHF. Complete variable domain (other parts from reference TRBV28 and TRBJ1-5): DVKVTQSSRYLVKRTGEKVFLECVQDMDHENMFWYRQDPGLGLRLIYFSYDVKMKEKGDIPEGYSVSREKKERFSLILESASTNQTSMYLCASKPGSAGSNQPQHFGDGTRLSIL.

This rearrangement joins TRBV6-6 to TRBJ2-7, with D unresolved. V was clipped by 6 bases and J by 4 bases, with 7 bases between them. The germline CDR1 and CDR2 sequences are MNHNY and SVGAGI (reference sequence). The CDR3 consists of 11 residues. The CDR3 sequence: CASSLRYEQYF. Here the CDR3 DNA reads TGTGCCAGCAGCCTAAGGTACGAGCAGTACTTC.

V and J are TRBV7-8 and TRBJ2-1; no clear D gene. Trimming took 2 bases from V and 0 from J, leaving 11 bases between them. Germline CDR1 is SGHVS and CDR2 is FQNEAQ. This CDR3 is built from 16 residues. The CDR3 coding sequence is TGTGCCAGCAGCTTATCCCTTGTTAGCTCCTACAATGAGCAGTTCTTC. Its protein product is CASSLSLVSSYNEQFF.

The gene calls are TRBV5-1 and TRBJ1-1; D is possibly TRBD1 (5 bases). The CDR3 runs to 11 residues. Trimming cost V 7 bases and J 6 bases, with 10 bases left between them. Germline CDR1 is SGHRS and CDR2 is YFSETQ. The CDR3: CASAKGPEAFF. In DNA, the CDR3 is TGCGCCAGCGCAAAGGGGCCTGAAGCTTTCTTT.

The chain couples TRBV10-2 to TRBJ1-2; no reliable D call. The ends were cut back, 3 bases at V and 0 bases at J, with 26 bases in the middle. CDR3 size: 20 residues. Per the germline V gene, CDR1 is WSHSY and CDR2 is SAAADI. CDR3 sequence (DNA): TGCGCCAGCAGTGATTTATTTTCGGGCCGCGGCTCCGTTGCTAACTATGGCTACACCTTC. Protein product: CASSDLFSGRGSVANYGYTF.

The chain couples TRBV7-3 to TRBJ2-3; no clear D. The CDR3 contains 14 residues. Germline CDR1 reads SGHTA; CDR2 reads FQGTGA. The ends were cut back, 2 bases at V and 2 bases at J, with 8 bases in the middle. Written as DNA, the CDR3 is TGTGCCAGCAGCTTATCGCGGTACACAGATACGCAGTATTTT. This translates into CASSLSRYTDTQYF. Supplemented by reference TRBV7-3 and TRBJ2-3, the full variable domain reads GAGVSQTPSNKVTEKGKYVELRCDPISGHTALYWYRQSLGQGPEFLIYFQGTGAADDSGLPNDRFFAVRPEGSVSTLKIQRTERGDSAVYLCASSLSRYTDTQYFGPGTRLTVL.

V usage is TRBV24-1 and J usage is TRBJ2-3; D perhaps matches TRBD1 (6 bases). Germline assignment: CDR1 KGHDR and CDR2 SFDVKD. The V and J ends lost 4 bases and 1 base respectively, with 14 bases between them. This CDR3 comprises 16 residues. CDR3 in DNA: TGTGCCACCAGTGACCGGACAGCCCCCCGCACAGATACGCAGTATTTT. Protein sequence: CATSDRTAPRTDTQYF.

The chain links TRBV7-9 to TRBJ2-1, with D perhaps TRBD2 (6 bases). CDR3 size: 16 residues. Germline V lookup: CDR1 SEHNR, CDR2 FQNEAQ (reference sequence). V dropped 5 bases and J dropped 2 bases, with 16 bases sitting between them. The CDR3 nucleotides read TGTGCCAGCAGCCCCCAGTCGGGGGTTCCCTACAATGAGCAGTTCTTC. Residues: CASSPQSGVPYNEQFF.

This chain links TRBV29-1 with TRBJ1-4; possible D gene TRBD1, 6 bases. Trimming took 6 bases from V and 8 from J, leaving 13 bases between them. This CDR3 is 12 amino acids long. Per germline, CDR1 SQVTM and CDR2 ANQGSEA. The CDR3 is CSVAGGSEKLFF. The CDR3 DNA follows: TGCAGCGTGGCGGGGGGCAGCGAAAAACTGTTTTTT.

This sequence joins TRBV4-1 and TRBJ2-4; D is unclear. V was clipped by 1 base and J by 3 bases, with 10 bases between them. CDR3 length: 15 amino acids. CDR1 is MGHRA, CDR2 YSYEKL, per germline. CDR3 bases: TGCGCCAGCAGCCAAGTCTCGAACAGCAAAAACATTCAGTACTTC. Translating it yields CASSQVSNSKNIQYF.

The gene calls are TRBV4-2 and TRBJ1-1; D not resolved. V dropped 4 bases and J dropped 6 bases, with 9 bases sitting between them. The CDR3 covers 12 residues. Germline CDR1 LGHNA, CDR2 YNFKEQ. CDR3 sequence: CASSPGIPEAFF. CDR3 bases: TGTGCCAGCAGCCCGGGGATCCCTGAAGCTTTCTTT.

The chain couples TRBV6-1 to TRBJ2-7, with unresolved D. The CDR3 is 15 amino acids. Germline loops: CDR1 MNHNS, CDR2 SASEGT. V shed 1 base and J shed 4 bases, with 14 bases lying between them. This CDR3 is CASSEGVLVVYEQYF. CDR3 bases: TGTGCCAGCAGTGAAGGAGTATTGGTGGTTTACGAGCAGTACTTC.

This clone was detected only once. The chain carries TRBV27 and TRBJ2-7; D possibly corresponds to TRBD2 (6 bases). The CDR3 consists of 14 residues. Germline values: CDR1 MNHEY, CDR2 SMNVEV (reference sequence). Trimming took 6 bases from V and 6 from J, leaving 18 bases between them. The CDR3 is CASSTGSGKGEQYF. The DNA of the CDR3 is TGTGCCAGCAGCACCGGGAGCGGAAAGGGCGAGCAGTACTTC.

This clone was observed a single time. This rearrangement joins TRBV30 to TRBJ1-4; no firm D call. Between the trimmed V and J ends, which lost 1 base and 4 bases, there was a span of 13 bases. This CDR3 spans 15 amino acids. CDR1 is GTSNPN and CDR2 is SVGIG in the germline V gene (reference sequence). CDR3 loop: CAWSDGRIVNEKLFF. CDR3 DNA: TGTGCCTGGAGTGATGGACGGATAGTTAATGAAAAACTGTTTTTT.